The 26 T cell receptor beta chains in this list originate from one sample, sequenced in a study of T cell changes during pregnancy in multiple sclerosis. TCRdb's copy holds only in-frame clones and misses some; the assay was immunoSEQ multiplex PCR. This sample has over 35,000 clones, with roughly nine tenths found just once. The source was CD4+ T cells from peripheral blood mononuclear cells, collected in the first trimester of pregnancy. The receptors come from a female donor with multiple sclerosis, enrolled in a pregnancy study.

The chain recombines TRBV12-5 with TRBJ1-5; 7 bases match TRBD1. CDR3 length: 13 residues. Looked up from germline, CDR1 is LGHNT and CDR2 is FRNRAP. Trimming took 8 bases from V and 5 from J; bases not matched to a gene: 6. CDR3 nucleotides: TGTGCTAGTATTTCAGGGGGTGATCAGCCCCAGCATTTT. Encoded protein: CASISGGDQPQHF.

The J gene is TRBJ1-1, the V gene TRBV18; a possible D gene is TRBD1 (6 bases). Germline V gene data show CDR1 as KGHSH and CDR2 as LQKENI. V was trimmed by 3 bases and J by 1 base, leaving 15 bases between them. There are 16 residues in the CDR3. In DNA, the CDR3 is TGTGCCAGCTCACCTTTTCTCGACAGGCAGAACACTGAAGCTTTCTTT. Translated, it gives CASSPFLDRQNTEAFF.

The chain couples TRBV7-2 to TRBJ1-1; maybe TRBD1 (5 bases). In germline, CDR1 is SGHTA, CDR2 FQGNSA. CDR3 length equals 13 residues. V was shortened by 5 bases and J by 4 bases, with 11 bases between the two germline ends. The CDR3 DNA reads TGTGCCAGCAGCATACAGGAACGCACTGAAGCTTTCTTT. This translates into CASSIQERTEAFF.

CDR3 in amino acids: CSVQLNTGGNYEQYF. In DNA, the CDR3 is TGCAGCGTCCAACTAAATACAGGGGGAAACTACGAGCAGTACTTC. This chain joins TRBV29-1 and TRBJ2-7; 8 positions match TRBD1. Germline V gene lookup returns CDR1 SQVTM and CDR2 ANQGSEA. This CDR3 is 15 amino acids long. Trimming at V came to 6 bases and at J to 3 bases, leaving 13 bases not matched to a gene.

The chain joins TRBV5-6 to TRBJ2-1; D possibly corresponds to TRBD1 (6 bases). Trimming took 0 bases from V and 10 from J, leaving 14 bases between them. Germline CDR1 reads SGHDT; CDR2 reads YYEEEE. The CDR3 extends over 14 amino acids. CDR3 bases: TGTGCCAGCAGCTTGGGGGGGCCGAGGGGCGAGCAGTTCTTC. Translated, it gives CASSLGGPRGEQFF.

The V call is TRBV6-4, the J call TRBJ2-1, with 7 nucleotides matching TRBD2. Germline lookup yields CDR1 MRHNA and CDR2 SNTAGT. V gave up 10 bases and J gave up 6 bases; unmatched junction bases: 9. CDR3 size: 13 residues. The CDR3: CAMPLPGGNEQFF. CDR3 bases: TGTGCCATGCCCCTTCCGGGAGGCAATGAGCAGTTCTTC.

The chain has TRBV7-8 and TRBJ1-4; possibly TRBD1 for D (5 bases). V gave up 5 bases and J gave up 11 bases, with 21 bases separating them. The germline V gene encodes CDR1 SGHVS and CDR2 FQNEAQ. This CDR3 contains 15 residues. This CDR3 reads CASSIRGQGGRKLFF. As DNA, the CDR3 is TGTGCCAGCAGCATTAGAGGGCAGGGAGGGAGGAAACTGTTTTTT.

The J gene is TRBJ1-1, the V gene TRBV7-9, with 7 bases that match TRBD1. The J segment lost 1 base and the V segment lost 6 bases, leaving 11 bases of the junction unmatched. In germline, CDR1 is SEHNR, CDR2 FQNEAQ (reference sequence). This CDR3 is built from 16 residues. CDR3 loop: CASRVINRGGNTEAFF. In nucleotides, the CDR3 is TGTGCCAGCAGGGTAATTAACAGGGGTGGGAACACTGAAGCTTTCTTT.

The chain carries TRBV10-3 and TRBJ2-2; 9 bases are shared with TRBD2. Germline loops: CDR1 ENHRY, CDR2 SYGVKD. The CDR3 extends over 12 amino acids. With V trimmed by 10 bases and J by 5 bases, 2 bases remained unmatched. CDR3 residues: CASTSGTGELFF. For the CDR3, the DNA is TGTGCCAGCACTAGCGGGACCGGGGAGCTGTTTTTT.

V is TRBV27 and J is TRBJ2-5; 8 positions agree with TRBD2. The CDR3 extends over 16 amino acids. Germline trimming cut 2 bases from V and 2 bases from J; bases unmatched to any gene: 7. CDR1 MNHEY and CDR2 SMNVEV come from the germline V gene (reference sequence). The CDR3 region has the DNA TGTGCCAGCAGTTTAGGGCTAGCGGGCACACAAGAGACCCAGTACTTC. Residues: CASSLGLAGTQETQYF.

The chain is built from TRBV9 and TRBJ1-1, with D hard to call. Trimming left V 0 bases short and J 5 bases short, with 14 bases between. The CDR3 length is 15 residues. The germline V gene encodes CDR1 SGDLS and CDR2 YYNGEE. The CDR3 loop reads CASSVETPRGTEAFF. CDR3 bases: TGTGCCAGCAGCGTAGAGACCCCCAGAGGGACTGAAGCTTTCTTT.

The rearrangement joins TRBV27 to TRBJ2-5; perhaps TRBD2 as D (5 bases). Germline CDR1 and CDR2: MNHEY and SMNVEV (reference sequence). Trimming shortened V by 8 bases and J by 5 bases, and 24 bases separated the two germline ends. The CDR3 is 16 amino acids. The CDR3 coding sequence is TGTGCCAGCCGAAACCGTCGGGAAGATAGTGGGGAGACCCAGTACTTC. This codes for CASRNRREDSGETQYF.

CDR3 bases: TGTGCCAGCTCAGGGGGGACCTCCTACGAGCAGTACTTC. Protein product: CASSGGTSYEQYF. The chain couples TRBV18 to TRBJ2-7; D might be TRBD2 (6 bases). V gave up 5 bases and J gave up 0 bases, with 8 bases separating them. This CDR3 spans 13 amino acids. The V gene's germline CDR1 is KGHSH and CDR2 LQKENI.

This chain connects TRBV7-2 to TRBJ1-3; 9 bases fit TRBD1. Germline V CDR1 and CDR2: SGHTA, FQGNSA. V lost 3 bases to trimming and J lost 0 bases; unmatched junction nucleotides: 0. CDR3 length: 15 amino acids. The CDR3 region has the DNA TGTGCCAGCAGCTTGGGACAGGGCTCTGGAAACACCATATATTTT. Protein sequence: CASSLGQGSGNTIYF.

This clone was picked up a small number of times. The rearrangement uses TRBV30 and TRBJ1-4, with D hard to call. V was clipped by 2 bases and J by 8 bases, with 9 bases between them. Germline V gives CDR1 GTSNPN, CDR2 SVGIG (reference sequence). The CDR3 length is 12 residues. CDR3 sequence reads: CAWSIIREKLFF. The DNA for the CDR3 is TGTGCCTGGAGTATAATCCGGGAAAAACTGTTTTTT.

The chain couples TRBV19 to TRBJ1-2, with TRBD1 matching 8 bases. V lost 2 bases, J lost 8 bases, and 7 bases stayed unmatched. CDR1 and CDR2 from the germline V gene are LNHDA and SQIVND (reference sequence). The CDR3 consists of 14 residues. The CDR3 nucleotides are TGTGCCAGTAGTATACAGGGGGCGGTCTCCGGCTACACCTTC. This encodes CASSIQGAVSGYTF.

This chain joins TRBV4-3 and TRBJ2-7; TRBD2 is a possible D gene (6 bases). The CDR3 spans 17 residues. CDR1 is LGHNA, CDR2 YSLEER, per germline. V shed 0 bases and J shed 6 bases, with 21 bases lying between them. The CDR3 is CASSQEAVGLGGREQYF. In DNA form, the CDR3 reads TGCGCCAGCAGCCAAGAGGCGGTCGGGCTCGGGGGACGCGAGCAGTACTTC.

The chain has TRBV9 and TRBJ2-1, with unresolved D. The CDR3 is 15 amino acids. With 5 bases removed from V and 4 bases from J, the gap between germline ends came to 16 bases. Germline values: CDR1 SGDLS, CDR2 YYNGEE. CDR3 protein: CASSPTGRSYNEQFF. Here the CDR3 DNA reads TGTGCCAGCAGTCCCACCGGTCGTTCGTACAATGAGCAGTTCTTC.

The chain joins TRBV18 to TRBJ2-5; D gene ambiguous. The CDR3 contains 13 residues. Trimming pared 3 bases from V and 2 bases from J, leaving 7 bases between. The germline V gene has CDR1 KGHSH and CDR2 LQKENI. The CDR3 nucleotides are TGTGCCAGCTCACCTGCGAGTCAAGAGACCCAGTACTTC. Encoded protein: CASSPASQETQYF.

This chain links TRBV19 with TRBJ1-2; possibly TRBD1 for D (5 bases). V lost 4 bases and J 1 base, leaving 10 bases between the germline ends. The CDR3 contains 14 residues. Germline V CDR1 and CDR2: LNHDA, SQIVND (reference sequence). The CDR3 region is CASSTWTHNYGYTF. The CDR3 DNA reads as TGTGCCAGTAGTACGTGGACACATAACTATGGCTACACCTTC. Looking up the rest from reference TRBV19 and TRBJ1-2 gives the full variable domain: DGGITQSPKYLFRKEGQNVTLSCEQNLNHDAMYWYRQDPGQGLRLIYYSQIVNDFQKGDIAEGYSVSREKKESFPLTVTSAQKNPTAFYLCASSTWTHNYGYTFGSGTRLTVV.

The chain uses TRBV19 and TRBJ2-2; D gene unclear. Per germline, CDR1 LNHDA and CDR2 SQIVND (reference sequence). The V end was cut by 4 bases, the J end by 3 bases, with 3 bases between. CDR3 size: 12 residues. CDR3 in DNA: TGTGCCAGTAGTACCGACACCGGGGAGCTGTTTTTT. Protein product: CASSTDTGELFF. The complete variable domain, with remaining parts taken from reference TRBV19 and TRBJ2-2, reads DGGITQSPKYLFRKEGQNVTLSCEQNLNHDAMYWYRQDPGQGLRLIYYSQIVNDFQKGDIAEGYSVSREKKESFPLTVTSAQKNPTAFYLCASSTDTGELFFGEGSRLTVL.

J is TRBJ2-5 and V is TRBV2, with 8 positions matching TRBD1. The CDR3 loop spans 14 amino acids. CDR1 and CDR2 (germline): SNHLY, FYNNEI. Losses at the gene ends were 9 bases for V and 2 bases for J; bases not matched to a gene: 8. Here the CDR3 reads CASVQGAFQETQYF. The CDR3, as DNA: TGTGCCAGTGTTCAGGGGGCCTTTCAAGAGACCCAGTACTTC.

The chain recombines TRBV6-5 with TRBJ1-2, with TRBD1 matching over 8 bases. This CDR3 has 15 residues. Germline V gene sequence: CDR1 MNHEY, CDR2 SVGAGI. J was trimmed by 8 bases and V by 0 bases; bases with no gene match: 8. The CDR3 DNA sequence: TGTGCCAGCAGTTACTCTACAGGGGGAAGAAGGGGCTACACCTTC. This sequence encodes CASSYSTGGRRGYTF.

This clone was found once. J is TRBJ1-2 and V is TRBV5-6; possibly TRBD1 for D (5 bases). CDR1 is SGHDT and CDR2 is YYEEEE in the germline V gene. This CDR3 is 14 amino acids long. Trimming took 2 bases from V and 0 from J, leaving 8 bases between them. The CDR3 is CASSFDRANYGYTF. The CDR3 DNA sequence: TGTGCCAGCAGCTTCGACAGAGCTAACTATGGCTACACCTTC.

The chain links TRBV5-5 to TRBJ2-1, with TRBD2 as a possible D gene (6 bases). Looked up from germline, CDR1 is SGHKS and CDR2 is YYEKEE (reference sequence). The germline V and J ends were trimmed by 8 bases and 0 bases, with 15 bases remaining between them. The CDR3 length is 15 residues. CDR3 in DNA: TGTGCCAGTAGACCCCTAGCGTTCTCCTACAATGAGCAGTTCTTC. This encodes CASRPLAFSYNEQFF.

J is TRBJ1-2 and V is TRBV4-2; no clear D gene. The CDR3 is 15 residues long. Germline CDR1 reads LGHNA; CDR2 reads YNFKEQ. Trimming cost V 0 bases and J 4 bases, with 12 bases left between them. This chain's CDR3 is CASSQDRGAPYGYTF. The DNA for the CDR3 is TGTGCCAGCAGCCAAGACAGAGGAGCGCCCTATGGCTACACCTTC.